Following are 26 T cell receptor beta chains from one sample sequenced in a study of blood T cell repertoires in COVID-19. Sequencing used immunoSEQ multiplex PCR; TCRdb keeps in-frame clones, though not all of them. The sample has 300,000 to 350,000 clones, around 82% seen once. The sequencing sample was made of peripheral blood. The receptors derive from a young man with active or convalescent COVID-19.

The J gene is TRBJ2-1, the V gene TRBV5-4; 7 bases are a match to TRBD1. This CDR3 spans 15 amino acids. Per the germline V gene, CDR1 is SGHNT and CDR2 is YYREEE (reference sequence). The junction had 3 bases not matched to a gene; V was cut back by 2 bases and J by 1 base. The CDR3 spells CASSLQGRSYNEQFF. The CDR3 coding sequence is TGTGCCAGCAGCTTACAGGGGCGGTCCTACAATGAGCAGTTCTTC.

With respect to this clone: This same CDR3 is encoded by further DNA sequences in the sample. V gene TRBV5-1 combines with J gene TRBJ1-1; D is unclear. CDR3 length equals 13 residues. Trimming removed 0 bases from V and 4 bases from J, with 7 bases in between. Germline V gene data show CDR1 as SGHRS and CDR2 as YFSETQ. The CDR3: CASSLGGGTEAFF. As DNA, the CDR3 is TGCGCCAGCAGCTTGGGGGGAGGCACTGAAGCTTTCTTT.

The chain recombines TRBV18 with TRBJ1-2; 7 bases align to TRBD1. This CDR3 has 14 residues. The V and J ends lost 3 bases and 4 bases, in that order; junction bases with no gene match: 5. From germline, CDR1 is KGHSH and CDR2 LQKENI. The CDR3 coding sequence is TGTGCCAGCTCACCCGGGACAGCCTTCTATGGCTACACCTTC. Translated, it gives CASSPGTAFYGYTF.

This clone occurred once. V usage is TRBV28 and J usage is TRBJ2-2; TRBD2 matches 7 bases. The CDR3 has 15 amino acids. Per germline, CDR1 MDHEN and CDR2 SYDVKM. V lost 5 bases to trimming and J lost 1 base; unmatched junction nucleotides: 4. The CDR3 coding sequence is TGTGCCAGCAGTCCCAGCGGGATGAACACCGGGGAGCTGTTTTTT. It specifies CASSPSGMNTGELFF.

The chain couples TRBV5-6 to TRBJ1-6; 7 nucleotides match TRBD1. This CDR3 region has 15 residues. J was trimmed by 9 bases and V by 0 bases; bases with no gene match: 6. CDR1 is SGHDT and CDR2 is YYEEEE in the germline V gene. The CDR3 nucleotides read TGTGCCAGCAGCTTGGTCAGGGGGGCTCTTTCACCCCTCCACTTT. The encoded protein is CASSLVRGALSPLHF.

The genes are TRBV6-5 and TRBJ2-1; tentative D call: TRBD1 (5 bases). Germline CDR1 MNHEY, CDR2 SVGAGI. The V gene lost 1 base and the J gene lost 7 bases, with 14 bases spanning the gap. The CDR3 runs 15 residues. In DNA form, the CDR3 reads TGTGCCAGCAGTTACTTAGGGCAGGGAAGTAATGAGCAGTTCTTC. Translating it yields CASSYLGQGSNEQFF.

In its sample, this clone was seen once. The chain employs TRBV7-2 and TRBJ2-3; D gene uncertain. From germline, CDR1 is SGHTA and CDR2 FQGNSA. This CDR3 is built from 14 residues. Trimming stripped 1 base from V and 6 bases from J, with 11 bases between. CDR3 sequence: CASSLGGLSDTQYF. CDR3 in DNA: TGTGCCAGCAGCTTAGGAGGTTTGTCGGATACGCAGTATTTT.

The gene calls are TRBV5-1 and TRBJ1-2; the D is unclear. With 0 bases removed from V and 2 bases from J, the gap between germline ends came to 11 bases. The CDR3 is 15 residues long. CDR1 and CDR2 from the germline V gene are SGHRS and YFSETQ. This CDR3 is CASSLDEGPNYGYTF. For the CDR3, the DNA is TGCGCCAGCAGCTTGGATGAGGGCCCGAACTATGGCTACACCTTC.

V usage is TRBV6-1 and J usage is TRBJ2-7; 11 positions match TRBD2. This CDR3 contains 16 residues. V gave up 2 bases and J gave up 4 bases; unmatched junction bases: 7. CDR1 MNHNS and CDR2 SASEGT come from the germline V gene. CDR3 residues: CASSETGLAAKYEQYF. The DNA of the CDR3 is TGTGCCAGCAGTGAAACGGGACTAGCGGCTAAATACGAGCAGTACTTC.

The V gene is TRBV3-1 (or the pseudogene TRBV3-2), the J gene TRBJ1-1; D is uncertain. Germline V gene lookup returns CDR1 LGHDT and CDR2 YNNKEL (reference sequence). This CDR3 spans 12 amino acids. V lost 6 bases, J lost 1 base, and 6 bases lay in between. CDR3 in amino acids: CASRGANTEAFF. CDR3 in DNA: TGTGCCAGCAGAGGAGCGAACACTGAAGCTTTCTTT.

CDR3 region: CASSSGQGYPPLHF. Here the CDR3 DNA reads TGTGCCAGCAGTTCTGGACAGGGCTATCCACCCCTCCACTTT. V and J are TRBV9 and TRBJ1-6, with TRBD1 matching over 8 bases. The CDR3 totals 14 residues. Germline trimming cut 5 bases from V and 11 bases from J; bases unmatched to any gene: 9. CDR1 and CDR2 (germline): SGDLS, YYNGEE.

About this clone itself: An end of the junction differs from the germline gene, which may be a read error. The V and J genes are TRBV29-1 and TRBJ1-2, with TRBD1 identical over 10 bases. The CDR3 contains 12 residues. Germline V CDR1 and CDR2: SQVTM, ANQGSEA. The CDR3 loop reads CSVEDRGQGYTF. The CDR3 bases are TGCAGCGTGGAAGACAGGGGGCAAGGCTACACCTTC.

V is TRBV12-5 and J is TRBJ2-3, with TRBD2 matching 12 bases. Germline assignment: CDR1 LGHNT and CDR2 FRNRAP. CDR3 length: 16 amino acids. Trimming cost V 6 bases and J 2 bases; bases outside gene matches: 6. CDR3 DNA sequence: TGTGCTAGTGGCACGGGACTAGCGGGTACCACAGATACGCAGTATTTT. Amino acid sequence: CASGTGLAGTTDTQYF. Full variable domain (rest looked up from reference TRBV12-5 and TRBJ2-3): DARVTQTPRHKVTEMGQEVTMRCQPILGHNTVFWYRQTMMQGLELLAYFRNRAPLDDSGMPKDRFSAEMPDATLATLKIQPSEPRDSAVYFCASGTGLAGTTDTQYFGPGTRLTVL.

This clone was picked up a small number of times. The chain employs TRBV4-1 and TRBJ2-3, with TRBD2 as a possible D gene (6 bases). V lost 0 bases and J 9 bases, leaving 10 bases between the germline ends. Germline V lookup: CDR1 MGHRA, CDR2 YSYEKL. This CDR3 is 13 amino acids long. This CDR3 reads CASSQETSSTQYF. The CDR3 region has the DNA TGCGCCAGCAGCCAAGAGACTAGTTCCACGCAGTATTTT.

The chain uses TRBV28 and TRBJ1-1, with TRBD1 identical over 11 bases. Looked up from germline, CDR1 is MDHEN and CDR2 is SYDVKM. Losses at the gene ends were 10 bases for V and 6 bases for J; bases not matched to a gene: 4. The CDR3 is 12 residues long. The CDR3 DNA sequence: TGTGCCACGGACAGGGGGCGAGCTGAAGCTTTCTTT. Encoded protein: CATDRGRAEAFF.

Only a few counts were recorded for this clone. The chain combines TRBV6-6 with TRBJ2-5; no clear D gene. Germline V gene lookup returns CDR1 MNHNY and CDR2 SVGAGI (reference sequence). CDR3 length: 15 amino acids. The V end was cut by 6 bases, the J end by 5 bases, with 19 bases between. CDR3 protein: CASSPPVATSETQYF. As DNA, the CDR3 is TGTGCCAGCAGCCCCCCCGTAGCCACCTCTGAGACCCAGTACTTC.

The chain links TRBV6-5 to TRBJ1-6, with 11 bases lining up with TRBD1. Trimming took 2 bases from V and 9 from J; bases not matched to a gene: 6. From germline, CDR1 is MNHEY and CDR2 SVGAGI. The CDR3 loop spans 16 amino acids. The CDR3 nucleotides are TGTGCCAGCAGTTACGTCCGGACAGGGGGCGGTTCACCCCTCCACTTT. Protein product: CASSYVRTGGGSPLHF.

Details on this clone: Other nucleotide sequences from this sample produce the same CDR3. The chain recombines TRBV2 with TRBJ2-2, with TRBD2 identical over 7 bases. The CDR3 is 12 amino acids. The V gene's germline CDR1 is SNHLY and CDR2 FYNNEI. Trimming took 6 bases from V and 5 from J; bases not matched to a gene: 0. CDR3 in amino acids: CASRGGTGELFF. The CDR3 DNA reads TGTGCCAGCAGGGGGGGGACCGGGGAGCTGTTTTTT.

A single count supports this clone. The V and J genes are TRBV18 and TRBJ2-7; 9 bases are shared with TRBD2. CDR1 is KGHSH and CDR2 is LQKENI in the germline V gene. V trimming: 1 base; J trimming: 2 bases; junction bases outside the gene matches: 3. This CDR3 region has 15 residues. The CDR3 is CASSPLTSGAYEQYF. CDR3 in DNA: TGTGCCAGCTCACCACTGACTAGCGGTGCCTACGAGCAGTACTTC.

CDR3 amino acids: CASGLGANTEAFF. The CDR3 coding sequence is TGTGCTAGTGGTTTGGGGGCGAACACTGAAGCTTTCTTT. V is TRBV12-5 and J is TRBJ1-1; no reliable D call. Trimming shortened V by 1 base and J by 1 base, and 4 bases separated the two germline ends. CDR1 and CDR2 (germline): LGHNT, FRNRAP. This CDR3 contains 13 residues.

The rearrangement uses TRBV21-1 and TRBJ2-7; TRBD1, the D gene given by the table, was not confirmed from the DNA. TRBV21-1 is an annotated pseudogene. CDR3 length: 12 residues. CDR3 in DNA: TGTGCCAGCAGCAGGACAGCTTACGAGCAGTACTTC. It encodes CASSRTAYEQYF.

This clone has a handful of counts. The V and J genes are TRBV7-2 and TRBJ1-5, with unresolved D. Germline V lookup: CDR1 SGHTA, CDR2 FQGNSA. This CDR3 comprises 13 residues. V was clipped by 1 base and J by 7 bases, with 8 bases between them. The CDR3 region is CASSLVGRQPQHF. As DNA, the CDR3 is TGTGCCAGCAGCTTAGTTGGGAGACAGCCCCAGCATTTT.

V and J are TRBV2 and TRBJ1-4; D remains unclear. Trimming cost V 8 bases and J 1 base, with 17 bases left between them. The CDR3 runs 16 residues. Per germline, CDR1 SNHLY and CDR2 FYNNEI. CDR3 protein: CASWRSLVLTNEKLFF. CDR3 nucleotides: TGTGCCAGCTGGAGAAGCCTAGTACTAACTAATGAAAAACTGTTTTTT.

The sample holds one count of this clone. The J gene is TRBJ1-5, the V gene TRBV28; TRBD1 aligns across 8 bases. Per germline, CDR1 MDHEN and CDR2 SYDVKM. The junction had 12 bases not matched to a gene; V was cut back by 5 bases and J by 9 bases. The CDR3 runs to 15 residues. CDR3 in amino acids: CASSDVGQANGPQHF. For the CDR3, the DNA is TGTGCCAGCAGTGACGTGGGACAGGCTAACGGGCCCCAGCATTTT.

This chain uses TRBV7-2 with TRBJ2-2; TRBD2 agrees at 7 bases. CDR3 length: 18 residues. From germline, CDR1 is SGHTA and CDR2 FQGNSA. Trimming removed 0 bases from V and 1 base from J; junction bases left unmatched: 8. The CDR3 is CASSLAVGGGLNTGELFF. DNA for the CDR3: TGTGCCAGCAGCTTAGCGGTGGGCGGGGGACTGAACACCGGGGAGCTGTTTTTT.

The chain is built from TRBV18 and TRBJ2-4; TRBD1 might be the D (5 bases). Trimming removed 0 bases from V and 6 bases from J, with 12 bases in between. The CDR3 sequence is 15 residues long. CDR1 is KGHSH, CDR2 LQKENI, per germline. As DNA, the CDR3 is TGTGCCAGCTCACCACCGGGGCTCCCGGTAAACATTCAGTACTTC. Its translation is CASSPPGLPVNIQYF. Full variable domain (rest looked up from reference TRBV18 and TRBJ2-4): NAGVMQNPRHLVRRRGQEARLRCSPMKGHSHVYWYRQLPEEGLKFMVYLQKENIIDESGMPKERFSAEFPKEGPSILRIQQVVRGDSAAYFCASSPPGLPVNIQYFGAGTRLSVL.